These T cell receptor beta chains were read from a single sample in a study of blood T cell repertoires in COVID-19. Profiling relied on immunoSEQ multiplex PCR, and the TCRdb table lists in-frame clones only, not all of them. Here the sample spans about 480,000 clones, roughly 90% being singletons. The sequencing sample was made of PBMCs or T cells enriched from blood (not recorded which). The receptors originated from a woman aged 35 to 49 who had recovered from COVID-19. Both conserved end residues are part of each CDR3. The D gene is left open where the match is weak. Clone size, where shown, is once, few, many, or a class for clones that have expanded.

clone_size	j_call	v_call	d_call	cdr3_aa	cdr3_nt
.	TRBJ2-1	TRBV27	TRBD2	CASSFLGGLAVSYNEQFF	TGTGCCAGCAGTTTTTTGGGAGGACTAGCGGTTTCCTACAATGAGCAGTTCTTC
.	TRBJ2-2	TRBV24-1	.	CATSVQEGAGELFF	TGTGCCACCAGTGTACAGGAAGGGGCCGGGGAGCTGTTTTTT
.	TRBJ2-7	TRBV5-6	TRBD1	CASSDAGTGVEQYF	TGTGCCAGCAGCGATGCCGGGACAGGGGTCGAGCAGTACTTC
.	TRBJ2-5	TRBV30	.	CACRNRGGTARQETQYF	TGTGCCTGTAGAAACCGGGGCGGGACAGCACGACAAGAGACCCAGTACTTC
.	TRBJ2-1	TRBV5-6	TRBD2	CASSLGGVLAGVEQFF	TGTGCCAGCAGCTTGGGAGGCGTACTAGCGGGAGTTGAGCAGTTCTTC
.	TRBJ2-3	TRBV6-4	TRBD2	CASSDRGLAGGPDTQYF	TGTGCCAGCAGTGACCGGGGACTAGCGGGAGGGCCGGATACGCAGTATTTT
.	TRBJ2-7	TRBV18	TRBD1	CASSRTRKGQGANEQYF	TGTGCCAGCTCACGGACGAGAAAGGGACAGGGGGCGAACGAGCAGTACTTC
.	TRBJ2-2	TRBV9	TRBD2	CASSMRLGGTGELFF	TGTGCCAGCAGCATGAGACTGGGGGGGACCGGGGAGCTGTTTTTT
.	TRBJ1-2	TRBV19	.	CASSMANYGYTF	TGTGCCAGTAGTATGGCCAACTATGGCTACACCTTC
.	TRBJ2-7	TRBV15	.	CATSRDVAGQYF	TGTGCCACCAGCAGAGATGTAGCCGGACAGTACTTC
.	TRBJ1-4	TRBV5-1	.	CASSYQGEKLFF	TGCGCCAGCAGCTATCAGGGTGAAAAACTGTTTTTT
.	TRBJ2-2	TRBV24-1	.	CATNGETGELFF	TGTGCCACCAACGGTGAGACCGGGGAGCTGTTTTTT
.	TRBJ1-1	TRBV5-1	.	CASSLRTENTEAFF	TGCGCCAGCAGCTTGAGGACAGAGAACACTGAAGCTTTCTTT
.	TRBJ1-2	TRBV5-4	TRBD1	CASGSGTGVGGYGYTF	TGTGCCAGCGGGTCCGGGACAGGGGTTGGAGGGTATGGCTACACCTTC
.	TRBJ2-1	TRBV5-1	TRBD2	CASSLSSGRVGEQFF	TGCGCCAGCAGCTTAAGCAGCGGGAGAGTCGGTGAGCAGTTCTTC
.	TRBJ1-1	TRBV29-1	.	CSANTPNTEAFF	TGCAGCGCTAACACCCCGAACACTGAAGCTTTCTTT
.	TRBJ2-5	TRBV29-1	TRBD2	CSIREGETQYF	TGCAGCATCAGGGAGGGGGAGACCCAGTACTTC
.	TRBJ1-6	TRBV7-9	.	CASTFSSDNSPLHF	TGTGCCAGCACCTTTTCGTCCGATAATTCACCCCTCCACTTT
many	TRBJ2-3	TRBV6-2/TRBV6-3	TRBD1	CASSARGPFIDTQYF	TGTGCCAGCAGTGCGAGGGGGCCTTTTATAGATACGCAGTATTTT
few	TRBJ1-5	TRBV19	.	CASKSARGSNQPQHF	TGTGCCAGTAAATCAGCTCGGGGGAGCAATCAGCCCCAGCATTTT
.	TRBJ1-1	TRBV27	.	CASPQAPNTEAFF	TGTGCCAGCCCCCAGGCGCCGAACACTGAAGCTTTCTTT
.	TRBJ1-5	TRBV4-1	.	CASSPRLDRSYSNQPQHF	TGCGCCAGCAGCCCGCGCCTGGACAGATCTTATAGCAATCAGCCCCAGCATTTT